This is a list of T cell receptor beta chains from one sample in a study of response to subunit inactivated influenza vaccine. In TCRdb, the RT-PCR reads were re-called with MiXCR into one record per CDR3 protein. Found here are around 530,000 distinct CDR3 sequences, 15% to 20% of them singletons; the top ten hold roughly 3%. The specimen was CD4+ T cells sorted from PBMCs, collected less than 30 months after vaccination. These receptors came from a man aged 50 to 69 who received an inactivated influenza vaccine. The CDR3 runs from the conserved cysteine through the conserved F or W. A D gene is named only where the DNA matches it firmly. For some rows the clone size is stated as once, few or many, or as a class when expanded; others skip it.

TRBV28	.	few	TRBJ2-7	CASSNTGGRDKQYF	TGTGCCAGCAGTAATACAGGGGGGAGGGACAAGCAGTACTTC
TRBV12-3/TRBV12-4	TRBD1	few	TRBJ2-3	CASSLPGTANTDTQYF	TGTGCCAGCAGTTTGCCCGGGACAGCAAACACAGATACGCAGTATTTT
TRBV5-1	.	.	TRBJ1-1	CASSLGPYGGTEAFF	TGCGCCAGCAGCTTGGGGCCCTATGGCGGCACTGAAGCTTTCTTT
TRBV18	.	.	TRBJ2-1	CASSPRDKGQFF	TGTGCCAGCTCACCAAGGGACAAAGGGCAGTTCTTC
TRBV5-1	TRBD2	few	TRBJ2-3	CASSLGGLAGAHDTQYF	TGCGCCAGCAGCTTGGGAGGACTAGCGGGAGCACATGATACGCAGTATTTT
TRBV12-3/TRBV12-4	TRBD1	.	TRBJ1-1	CASSYRQGANTEAFF	TGTGCCAGCAGTTACCGACAGGGGGCGAACACTGAAGCTTTCTTT
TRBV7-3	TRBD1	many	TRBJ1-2	CASRPHGTGVLANYGYTF	TGTGCCAGCAGGCCCCATGGGACAGGGGTATTAGCTAACTATGGCTACACCTTC
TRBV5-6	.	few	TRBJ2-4	CASSLQVNLAKNIQYF	TGTGCCAGCAGCTTGCAAGTCAACCTAGCCAAAAACATTCAGTACTTC
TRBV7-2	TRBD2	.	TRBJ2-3	CASRTSLAGTDTQYF	TGTGCCAGCAGGACAAGCCTAGCGGGGACAGATACGCAGTATTTT
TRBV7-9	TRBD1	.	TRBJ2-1	CASSSPGQGASYNEQFF	TGTGCCAGCAGCTCTCCGGGACAGGGGGCGTCCTACAATGAGCAGTTCTTC
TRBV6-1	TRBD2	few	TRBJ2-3	CASNLAGKTDTQYF	TGTGCCAGCAATCTAGCGGGGAAAACAGATACGCAGTATTTT
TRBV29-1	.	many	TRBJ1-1	CSVERVAGTEAFF	TGCAGCGTTGAGCGGGTGGCAGGCACTGAAGCTTTCTTT
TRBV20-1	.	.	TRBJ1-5	CSAMRGVQPQHF	TGCAGTGCTATGAGGGGGGTGCAGCCCCAGCATTTT
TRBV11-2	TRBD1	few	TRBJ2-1	CASSNRTGKKRNEQFF	TGTGCCAGCAGTAACCGGACAGGGAAGAAGAGGAATGAGCAGTTCTTC
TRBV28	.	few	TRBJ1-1	CASSFVRMNTEAFF	TGTGCCAGCAGTTTTGTCCGCATGAACACTGAAGCTTTCTTT
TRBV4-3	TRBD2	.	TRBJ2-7	CASSQDVAGAYEQYF	TGCGCCAGCAGCCAAGATGTAGCGGGGGCGTACGAGCAGTACTTC
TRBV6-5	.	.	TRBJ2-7	CASSYGGRTSSSYEQYF	TGTGCCAGCAGTTACGGGGGGCGGACCTCTAGCTCCTACGAGCAGTACTTC
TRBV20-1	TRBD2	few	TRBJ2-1	CSAEVVASGRNEQFF	TGCAGTGCTGAAGTGGTGGCTAGCGGGAGGAATGAGCAGTTCTTC
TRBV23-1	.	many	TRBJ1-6	CASSQSRTASNSPLHF	TGCGCCAGCAGTCAATCTAGGACAGCGTCTAATTCACCCCTCCACTTT
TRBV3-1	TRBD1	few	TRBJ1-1	CASSRRGQGATEAFF	TGTGCCAGCAGCCGACGGGGACAGGGGGCAACTGAAGCTTTCTTT
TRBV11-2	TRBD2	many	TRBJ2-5	CASSHRLAGVQETQYF	TGTGCCAGCAGCCATAGACTAGCGGGAGTACAAGAGACCCAGTACTTC
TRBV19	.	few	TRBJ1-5	CASSKLGTYSSQPQHF	TGTGCCAGTAGTAAACTCGGGACCTATAGCAGTCAGCCCCAGCATTTT
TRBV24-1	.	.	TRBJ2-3	CATSDSRTDTQYF	TGTGCCACCAGTGATTCAAGGACAGATACGCAGTATTTT
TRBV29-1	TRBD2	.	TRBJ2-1	CSVDPGGFYNEQFF	TGCAGCGTTGACCCCGGGGGGTTTTACAATGAGCAGTTCTTC
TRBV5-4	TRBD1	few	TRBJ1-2	CASRSGQGGDGYGYTF	TGTGCCAGCAGATCGGGACAGGGGGGCGACGGGTATGGCTACACCTTC
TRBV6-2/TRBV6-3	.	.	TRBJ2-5	CASDKQPQETQYF	TGTGCCAGCGATAAGCAGCCCCAAGAGACCCAGTACTTC
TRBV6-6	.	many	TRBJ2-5	CASGRGEGETQYF	TGTGCCAGCGGGAGGGGGGAGGGGGAGACCCAGTACTTC
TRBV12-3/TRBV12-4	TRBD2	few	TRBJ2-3	CASSLWRGGSDTQYF	TGTGCCAGCAGTTTATGGCGGGGGGGTTCAGATACGCAGTATTTT
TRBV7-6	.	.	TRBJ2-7	CASSLAGLNSYEQYF	TGTGCCAGCAGCTTAGCTGGGTTAAACTCCTACGAGCAGTACTTC
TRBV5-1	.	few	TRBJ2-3	CASSQMEGGLDTQYF	TGCGCCAGCAGCCAAATGGAGGGTGGTTTAGATACGCAGTATTTT
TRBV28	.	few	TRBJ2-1	CASSSPPGGGGLYNEQFF	TGTGCCAGCAGTTCCCCGCCCGGGGGCGGGGGCCTTTACAATGAGCAGTTCTTC
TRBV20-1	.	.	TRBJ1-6	CSARGQTSYNSPLHF	TGCAGTGCTAGAGGCCAGACTAGCTATAATTCACCCCTCCACTTT
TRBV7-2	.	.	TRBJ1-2	CASSPAAPYGYTF	TGTGCCAGCAGCCCCGCCGCCCCCTATGGCTACACCTTC
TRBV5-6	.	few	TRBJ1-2	CASSLAGSVPYGYTF	TGTGCCAGCAGCTTGGCCGGATCTGTTCCCTATGGCTACACCTTC
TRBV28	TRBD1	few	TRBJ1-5	CASRWTGGSNQPQHF	TGTGCCAGCAGATGGACAGGAGGAAGCAATCAGCCCCAGCATTTT
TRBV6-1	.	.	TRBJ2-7	CASSVPGHTMEQYF	TGTGCCAGCAGTGTACCGGGGCATACGATGGAGCAGTACTTC
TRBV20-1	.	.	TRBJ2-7	CSASEGPYYEQYF	TGCAGTGCTAGTGAGGGGCCTTACTACGAGCAGTACTTC
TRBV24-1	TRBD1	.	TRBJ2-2	CATSTSSRDRVTGELFF	TGTGCCACCAGTACTTCCTCCAGGGACAGGGTGACCGGGGAGCTGTTTTTT
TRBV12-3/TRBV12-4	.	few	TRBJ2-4	CASSPSGGLTNIQYF	TGTGCCAGCAGCCCGAGTGGGGGGCTGACCAACATTCAGTACTTC
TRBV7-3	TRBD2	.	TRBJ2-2	CASSFSGTSAFTGELFF	TGTGCCAGCAGCTTTTCCGGGACTAGCGCGTTTACCGGGGAGCTGTTTTTT